These T cell receptor beta chains were read from a single sample in a study of resident and recirculating memory T cells in vitiligo. Assay: immunoSEQ multiplex PCR; the TCRdb copy retains only in-frame clones and omits some. Among roughly 76,000 clones, roughly nine tenths were seen once, and the ten largest hold over 4.5%. Sequenced: blood. The receptors were sampled from a male donor with vitiligo. The CDR3 runs from the conserved cysteine through the conserved F or W. The order of the fields is J gene, D gene, V gene, clone size, CDR3 DNA, CDR3 protein. The D gene is left open where the match is weak. A row's size may be missing; if present it is once, few, many or a size class.

j_gene: TRBJ2-3
d_gene: -
v_gene: TRBV11-3
abundance: -
CDR3nt: TGTGCCAGCAGCTTAGATGGGGGCGAGGCAGATACGCAGTATTTT
CDR3aa: CASSLDGGEADTQYF

j_gene: TRBJ2-2
d_gene: -
v_gene: TRBV4-3
abundance: -
CDR3nt: TGCGCCAGCAGCCAAGATGGGGCCCGGGCGGTCGGGGAGCTGTTTTTT
CDR3aa: CASSQDGARAVGELFF

j_gene: TRBJ2-7
d_gene: TRBD1
v_gene: TRBV19
abundance: -
CDR3nt: TGTGCCAGTAGTGCCCGGGACAGGGACTCCTACGAGCAGTACTTC
CDR3aa: CASSARDRDSYEQYF

j_gene: TRBJ2-7
d_gene: -
v_gene: TRBV19
abundance: once
CDR3nt: TGTGCCAGTAGTATAGACGGAGCGGGTGGCCCCGTCAGCTCCTACGAGCAGTACTTC
CDR3aa: CASSIDGAGGPVSSYEQYF

j_gene: TRBJ2-7
d_gene: -
v_gene: TRBV27
abundance: -
CDR3nt: TGTGCCAGCAGTCAAGGTGGGAGAGCCTACGAGCAGTACTTC
CDR3aa: CASSQGGRAYEQYF

j_gene: TRBJ2-1
d_gene: TRBD2
v_gene: TRBV4-3
abundance: -
CDR3nt: TGCGCCAGCAGCCTCGGGACTAGCGGAGACTACAATGAGCAGTTCTTC
CDR3aa: CASSLGTSGDYNEQFF

j_gene: TRBJ2-2
d_gene: -
v_gene: TRBV6-5
abundance: -
CDR3nt: TGTGCCAGCAGTTACAAACGAGCCACCGGGGAGCTGTTTTTT
CDR3aa: CASSYKRATGELFF

j_gene: TRBJ2-7
d_gene: -
v_gene: TRBV15
abundance: -
CDR3nt: TGTGCCACCAGCAGAGTGGCTGGGGAGGCCTACGAGCAGTACTTC
CDR3aa: CATSRVAGEAYEQYF

j_gene: TRBJ1-1
d_gene: -
v_gene: TRBV6-6
abundance: few
CDR3nt: TGTGCCAGCAGATACGATACGGGGACTGAAGCTTTCTTT
CDR3aa: CASRYDTGTEAFF

j_gene: TRBJ2-2
d_gene: -
v_gene: TRBV7-3
abundance: -
CDR3nt: TGTGCCAGCAGCTTGCCCTCGAGCGGACTCACCGGGGAGCTGTTTTTT
CDR3aa: CASSLPSSGLTGELFF

j_gene: TRBJ2-6
d_gene: -
v_gene: TRBV7-6
abundance: -
CDR3nt: TGTGCCAGCAGCCAAGGGGTCGGGGCCAACGTCCTGACTTTC
CDR3aa: CASSQGVGANVLTF

j_gene: TRBJ2-3
d_gene: TRBD2
v_gene: TRBV7-3
abundance: -
CDR3nt: TGTGCCAGCAGCCCCGGCGGTAGCGGGGCCACAGATACGCAGTATTTT
CDR3aa: CASSPGGSGATDTQYF

j_gene: TRBJ1-2
d_gene: TRBD1
v_gene: TRBV6-5
abundance: once
CDR3nt: TGTGCCAGCAGTTACTCGGCAGGGGGCGCGTCTGGCTACACCTTC
CDR3aa: CASSYSAGGASGYTF

j_gene: TRBJ1-6
d_gene: TRBD1
v_gene: TRBV5-1
abundance: -
CDR3nt: TGCGCCAGCAGCTTGGGGGCAGGGGGAAATTCACCCCTCCACTTT
CDR3aa: CASSLGAGGNSPLHF

j_gene: TRBJ1-3
d_gene: -
v_gene: TRBV12-5
abundance: once
CDR3nt: TGTGCTAGTGGTTTGACTACCGGGAGCTCTGGAAACACCATATATTTT
CDR3aa: CASGLTTGSSGNTIYF

j_gene: TRBJ1-6
d_gene: -
v_gene: TRBV4-1
abundance: few
CDR3nt: TGCGCCAGCAGAGACTCCATCTTTCAGAGCTCCTATAATTCACCCCTCCACTTT
CDR3aa: CASRDSIFQSSYNSPLHF

j_gene: TRBJ2-3
d_gene: -
v_gene: TRBV6-4
abundance: -
CDR3nt: TGTGCCAGCAGGAGAAGGGCTAGCGTCACAGATACGCAGTATTTT
CDR3aa: CASRRRASVTDTQYF

j_gene: TRBJ2-2
d_gene: TRBD2
v_gene: TRBV13
abundance: -
CDR3nt: TGTGCCAGCAGCTTTAGCGGGGGGGCCAGCGGGGAGCTGTTTTTT
CDR3aa: CASSFSGGASGELFF

j_gene: TRBJ2-7
d_gene: -
v_gene: TRBV13
abundance: -
CDR3nt: TGTGCCAGCAGCTTAGGGGGCGAAACCTACGAGCAGTACTTC
CDR3aa: CASSLGGETYEQYF

j_gene: TRBJ2-7
d_gene: -
v_gene: TRBV19
abundance: -
CDR3nt: TGTGCCAGTAGTATAGCTGGCAACTCCTACGAGCAGTACTTC
CDR3aa: CASSIAGNSYEQYF

j_gene: TRBJ2-4
d_gene: TRBD2
v_gene: TRBV5-6
abundance: -
CDR3nt: TGTGCCAGCAGCTTGTTTCTAGCGGGGTTGGCGGCCAAAAACATTCAGTACTTC
CDR3aa: CASSLFLAGLAAKNIQYF

j_gene: TRBJ2-1
d_gene: TRBD1
v_gene: TRBV4-3
abundance: -
CDR3nt: TGCGCCAGCAGCATGTCAACAGGGGACTACAATGAGCAGTTCTTC
CDR3aa: CASSMSTGDYNEQFF

j_gene: TRBJ1-6
d_gene: -
v_gene: TRBV9
abundance: -
CDR3nt: TGTGCCAGCAGCGGTCCGGAGAATTCACCCCTCCACTTT
CDR3aa: CASSGPENSPLHF

j_gene: TRBJ2-1
d_gene: -
v_gene: TRBV5-1
abundance: few
CDR3nt: TGCGCCAGCAGCCTGCGGGACTTATACAATGAGCAGTTCTTC
CDR3aa: CASSLRDLYNEQFF